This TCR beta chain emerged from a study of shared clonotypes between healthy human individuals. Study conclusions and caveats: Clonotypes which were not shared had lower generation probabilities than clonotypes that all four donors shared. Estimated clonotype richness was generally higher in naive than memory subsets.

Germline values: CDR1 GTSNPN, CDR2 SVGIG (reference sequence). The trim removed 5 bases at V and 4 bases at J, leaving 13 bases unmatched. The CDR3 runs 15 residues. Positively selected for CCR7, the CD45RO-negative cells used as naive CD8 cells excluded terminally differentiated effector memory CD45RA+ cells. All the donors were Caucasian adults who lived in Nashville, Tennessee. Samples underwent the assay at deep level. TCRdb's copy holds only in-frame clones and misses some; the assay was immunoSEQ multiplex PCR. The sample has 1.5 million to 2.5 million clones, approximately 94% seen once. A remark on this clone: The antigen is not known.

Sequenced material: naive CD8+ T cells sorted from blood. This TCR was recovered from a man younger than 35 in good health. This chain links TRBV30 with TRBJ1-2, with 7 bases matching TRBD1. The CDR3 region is CAWSAGVGQRYGYTF. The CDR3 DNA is TGTGCCTGGTCCGCCGGGGTGGGACAGCGCTATGGCTACACCTTC.